Shown below are 23 T cell receptor beta chains from a single sample sequenced in a study of T cells in Graves' hyperthyroidism and ophthalmopathy. Authors of the study amplified TCR beta CDR3 regions from RNA transcripts. In the first-round RT-PCR of the TCR CDR3, the HTBI primer set was used. Each CDR3 protein gets one entry after TCRdb re-called the multiplex PCR reads with MiXCR. The sample lists over 500,000 distinct CDR3 sequences; 12% to 15% were seen once. Sequenced input: blood. These receptors were collected from a woman in her thirties or forties with Graves' hyperthyroidism.

As for this clonotype: A much larger clone is a single base away; this may be a read error. CDR3 in amino acids: CASSAGLAGGNNEQYF. Here the CDR3 DNA reads TGTGCTAGCAGCGCGGGACTAGCGGGAGGGAACAATGAGCAGTACTTC. The chain joins TRBV7-7 to TRBJ2-1; TRBD2 aligns across 16 bases. The end of the DNA is better explained by TRBJ2-7, so the J call may be wrong. The CDR3 is 16 amino acids. Germline CDR1 SSHAT, CDR2 FNYEAQ (reference sequence).

This sequence joins TRBV11-1 and TRBJ2-3; 14 positions match TRBD2. Germline loops: CDR1 SGHAT, CDR2 FQDESV (reference sequence). The CDR3 length is 17 residues. After removal of 5 bases from V and 7 bases from J, the junction contained 11 bases not matched to a gene. CDR3 protein: CASSAWTSGGRGHTQYF. The DNA for the CDR3 is TGTGCCAGCAGCGCCTGGACTAGCGGGGGGAGGGGACATACGCAGTATTTT.

In this sample, this clonotype turned up many times. The chain joins TRBV3-1 to TRBJ2-7; the D gene is possibly TRBD1 (6 bases). The length of the CDR3 is 15 residues. Trimming left V 5 bases short and J 0 bases short, with 14 bases between. Germline CDR1 is LGHDT and CDR2 is YNNKEL (reference sequence). Here the CDR3 reads CASSMSQGPSYEQYF. CDR3 nucleotides: TGTGCCAGCAGCATGAGTCAGGGGCCCTCCTACGAGCAGTACTTC.

This clonotype was recorded at least ten times. The rearrangement links TRBV3-1 to TRBJ2-3, with 14 bases matching TRBD2. In germline, CDR1 is LGHDT, CDR2 YNNKEL (reference sequence). The J segment lost 6 bases and the V segment lost 0 bases, leaving 11 bases of the junction unmatched. The CDR3 is 19 amino acids. CDR3 region: CASSQDSPGLAGGVDTQYF. In DNA form, the CDR3 reads TGTGCCAGCAGCCAAGATTCGCCCGGACTAGCGGGAGGTGTTGATACGCAGTATTTT.

There are many counts of this clonotype. The rearrangement links TRBV20-1 to TRBJ2-1; TRBD2 agrees at 8 bases. V shed 0 bases, J shed 5 bases, and the junction held 0 bases outside the gene matches. The CDR3 has 13 residues. Per germline, CDR1 DFQATT and CDR2 SNEGSKA (reference sequence). Here the CDR3 reads CSARDSGNNEQFF. DNA for the CDR3: TGCAGTGCTAGAGATAGCGGGAACAATGAGCAGTTCTTC.

The rearrangement uses TRBV7-2 and TRBJ2-7; D may be TRBD2 (6 bases). V was shortened by 6 bases and J by 4 bases, with 19 bases between the two germline ends. There are 15 residues in the CDR3. Per the germline V gene, CDR1 is SGHTA and CDR2 is FQGNSA. The CDR3 region is CASSHPGAGYYEQYF. CDR3 nucleotide sequence: TGTGCCAGCAGTCACCCTGGGGCGGGGTATTACGAGCAGTACTTC.

This clonotype was observed at least ten times. As DNA, the CDR3 is TGTGCCAGCAGTGGTGGTCAGCCCCTTTCTAACTATGGCTACACCTTC. It encodes CASSGGQPLSNYGYTF. The V gene is TRBV2, the J gene TRBJ1-2; unclear D gene. The V end was cut by 4 bases, the J end by 0 bases, with 15 bases between. The CDR3 consists of 16 residues. CDR1 and CDR2 (germline): SNHLY, FYNNEI.

This clonotype was detected a few times. The chain has TRBV7-8 and TRBJ1-6, with D possibly TRBD1 on 6 matching bases. The V gene's germline CDR1 is SGHVS and CDR2 FQNEAQ. V lost 5 bases and J lost 8, with 19 bases in between. The CDR3 consists of 16 residues. The CDR3 DNA is TGTGCCAGCAGCCGAAATGGGGCAGGGGTGGATTCACCCCTCCACTTT. Its protein is CASSRNGAGVDSPLHF.

This clonotype was detected many times. This sequence joins TRBV15 and TRBJ2-7; 10 bases fit TRBD2. Germline V lookup: CDR1 LNHNV, CDR2 YYDKDF (reference sequence). The ends lost 1 base at V and 1 base at J; junction bases unmatched: 4. The CDR3 sequence is 16 residues long. The CDR3 coding sequence is TGTGCCACCAGCAGAGCGATGACTAGCGGGTCCTACGAGCAGTACTTC. It translates to CATSRAMTSGSYEQYF. Using reference TRBV15 and TRBJ2-7 for the parts outside the CDR3, the full variable domain is DAMVIQNPRYQVTQFGKPVTLSCSQTLNHNVMYWYQQKSSQAPKLLFHYYDKDFNNEADTPDNFQSRRPNTSFCFLDIRSPGLGDTAMYLCATSRAMTSGSYEQYFGPGTRLTVT.

At least ten counts were recorded for this clonotype. This chain links TRBV28 with TRBJ2-1; TRBD2 matches at 11 bases. The germline V gene encodes CDR1 MDHEN and CDR2 SYDVKM. The CDR3 sequence is 15 residues long. V lost 5 bases to trimming and J lost 8 bases; unmatched junction nucleotides: 8. CDR3 in amino acids: CASSPVLAGVHEQFF. CDR3 coding DNA: TGTGCCAGCAGTCCGGTACTAGCGGGAGTGCATGAGCAGTTCTTC.

At least ten counts were recorded for this clonotype. The chain is built from TRBV11-2 and TRBJ2-3; TRBD2 aligns across 13 bases. The CDR3 runs 18 residues. Losses at the gene ends were 0 bases for V and 1 base for J; bases not matched to a gene: 4. Germline-derived CDR1 and CDR2 are SGHAT and FQNNGV. The DNA for the CDR3 is TGTGCCAGCAGCTTAGAGGGAACTAGCGGGAGGGGCACAGATACGCAGTATTTT. As protein: CASSLEGTSGRGTDTQYF.

This clonotype has ten or more counts. The CDR3 reads CASSARGQGEPVWEQYF. CDR3 nucleotides: TGTGCCAGCAGCGCAAGAGGACAGGGCGAGCCTGTCTGGGAGCAGTACTTC. The chain has TRBV3-1 and TRBJ2-7, with TRBD1 matching over 8 bases. The germline V gene has CDR1 LGHDT and CDR2 YNNKEL (reference sequence). The CDR3 spans 17 residues. V lost 5 bases, J lost 7 bases, and 19 bases stayed unmatched.

This clonotype was seen a handful of times. The V call is TRBV9, the J call TRBJ1-2; possibly TRBD1 for D (5 bases). Germline V lookup: CDR1 SGDLS, CDR2 YYNGEE. V was pared by 0 bases and J by 4 bases, with 7 bases between. The CDR3 consists of 13 residues. The CDR3 is CASSVGGSYGYTF. CDR3 sequence (DNA): TGTGCCAGCAGCGTAGGGGGCTCCTATGGCTACACCTTC.

CDR3 sequence reads: CASSIKVDSRYEQYF. In DNA, the CDR3 is TGTGCCAGTAGTATCAAGGTCGACAGTCGCTACGAGCAGTACTTC. This chain links TRBV19 with TRBJ2-7, with D perhaps TRBD1 (5 bases). The CDR3 runs to 15 residues. Germline assignment: CDR1 LNHDA and CDR2 SQIVND (reference sequence). Trimming left V 3 bases short and J 3 bases short, with 15 bases between. Full variable domain (rest looked up from reference TRBV19 and TRBJ2-7): DGGITQSPKYLFRKEGQNVTLSCEQNLNHDAMYWYRQDPGQGLRLIYYSQIVNDFQKGDIAEGYSVSREKKESFPLTVTSAQKNPTAFYLCASSIKVDSRYEQYFGPGTRLTVT.

This clonotype was recorded many times. CDR3 sequence (DNA): TGCGCCAGCAGCCAAGATTTTCGGGTGAGAGGGGCCAGTGAGCAGTTCTTC. Protein sequence: CASSQDFRVRGASEQFF. This chain connects TRBV4-1 to TRBJ2-1, with D possibly being TRBD1 or TRBD2 (5 bases each). The germline CDR1 and CDR2 sequences are MGHRA and YSYEKL. This CDR3 has 17 amino acids. V lost 0 bases, J lost 9 bases, and 21 bases lay in between.

This clonotype was picked up many times. The rearrangement links TRBV11-2 to TRBJ2-7; the D is unclear. Trimming pared 1 base from V and 7 bases from J, leaving 17 bases between. The CDR3 runs 15 residues. Germline V CDR1 and CDR2: SGHAT, FQNNGV. CDR3 sequence reads: CASSLAITSLGEQYF. Here the CDR3 DNA reads TGTGCCAGCAGCTTAGCTATAACGTCTTTGGGAGAGCAGTACTTC.

This clonotype has a count of ten or more. The chain recombines TRBV2 with TRBJ2-3; D unresolved. This CDR3 is 16 amino acids long. The germline gives CDR1 SNHLY, CDR2 FYNNEI. V was pared by 1 base and J by 1 base, with 12 bases between. CDR3 sequence: CASSEGEAVRTDTQYF. CDR3 DNA: TGTGCCAGCAGTGAAGGCGAGGCGGTTCGCACAGATACGCAGTATTTT.

This clonotype occurred a few times. This chain links TRBV20-1 with TRBJ1-3; maybe TRBD1 (5 bases). Trimming left V 0 bases short and J 1 base short, with 13 bases between. The CDR3 runs 16 residues. Germline CDR1 is DFQATT and CDR2 is SNEGSKA (reference sequence). CDR3 loop: CSARDIGQGSGNTIYF. The DNA for the CDR3 is TGCAGTGCTAGAGATATCGGGCAGGGTTCTGGAAACACCATATATTTT.

The genes are TRBV7-2 and TRBJ2-1; no reliable D call. This CDR3 is built from 15 residues. The V and J ends lost 1 base and 4 bases respectively, with 11 bases between them. CDR1 is SGHTA and CDR2 is FQGNSA in the germline V gene. CDR3 in amino acids: CASSLGAVPYNEQFF. In DNA, the CDR3 is TGTGCCAGCAGCTTAGGGGCGGTACCTTACAATGAGCAGTTCTTC.

This clonotype was detected only a few times. J is TRBJ2-7 and V is TRBV29-1; TRBD2 aligns across 8 bases. The V gene's germline CDR1 is SQVTM and CDR2 ANQGSEA. V was clipped by 4 bases and J by 0 bases; unmatched bases: 5. CDR3 length: 14 residues. The CDR3 nucleotides read TGCAGCGTTGGCACTAGCGGATCCTCCTACGAGCAGTACTTC. It translates to CSVGTSGSSYEQYF.

The rearrangement joins TRBV5-1 to TRBJ1-1; tentatively, D is TRBD1 (5 bases). Germline V gene sequence: CDR1 SGHRS, CDR2 YFSETQ. The CDR3 extends over 15 amino acids. V was shortened by 4 bases and J by 1 base, with 14 bases between the two germline ends. CDR3 nucleotide sequence: TGCGCCAGCAGCCCTGGTGGGACCTCGAACACTGAAGCTTTCTTT. It yields the protein CASSPGGTSNTEAFF. Filled out from reference TRBV5-1 and TRBJ1-1, the complete variable domain reads KAGVTQTPRYLIKTRGQQVTLSCSPISGHRSVSWYQQTPGQGLQFLFEYFSETQRNKGNFPGRFSGRQFSNSRSEMNVSTLELGDSALYLCASSPGGTSNTEAFFGQGTRLTVV.

This clonotype was found a few times. This clone may be a read error of a much larger clone one base away. The chain links TRBV12-3 or TRBV12-4 to TRBJ2-7; D not certain. V lost 0 bases and J 6 bases, leaving 6 bases between the germline ends. The CDR3 totals 12 residues. CDR3 protein: CASSLARSEQYV. CDR3 DNA sequence: TGTGCCAGCAGTTTAGCGCGGAGCGAGCAGTACGTC.

Concerning this clonotype: This clone may be a read error of a much larger clone one base away. V is TRBV5-1 and J is TRBJ2-7, with TRBD1 as a possible D gene (5 bases). This CDR3 has 14 residues. Germline-derived CDR1 and CDR2 are SGHRS and YFSETQ. CDR3 sequence: CAGSLGQGWNEQYF. The CDR3 DNA follows: TGCGCCGGCAGCTTGGGGCAGGGATGGAACGAGCAGTACTTC.